The 17 T cell receptor beta chains in this list originate from one sample, sequenced in a study of CD8 T cells in Susac syndrome. With random hexamers, reverse transcription was performed on roughly 0.45 to 1 ug of RNA. TCRdb re-called the immunoSEQ multiplex PCR reads through MiXCR, storing one row per CDR3 protein. Of about 130,000 distinct CDR3 sequences in the sample, about 90% were seen once. Input material: CD8+ T cells from PBMCs. These receptors originate from a human donor with multiple sclerosis.

The rearrangement links TRBV14 to TRBJ2-1, with D maybe TRBD2 (5 bases). Germline-derived CDR1 and CDR2 are SGHDN and FVKESK. The CDR3 sequence is 13 residues long. V lost 7 bases and J 6 bases, leaving 13 bases between the germline ends. CDR3 amino acids: CASNHLAGNEQFF. CDR3 sequence (DNA): TGTGCCAGCAACCACCTCGCGGGCAATGAGCAGTTCTTC.

In its sample, this clonotype was seen a few times. This chain uses TRBV6-1 with TRBJ1-2; D is perhaps TRBD1 (5 bases). Germline V gene lookup returns CDR1 MNHNS and CDR2 SASEGT. The ends were cut back, 6 bases at V and 2 bases at J, with 10 bases in the middle. The CDR3 runs 13 residues. CDR3 DNA: TGTGCCAGCAGCCGCCAGGGCAACTATGGCTACACCTTC. Its translation: CASSRQGNYGYTF.

The V and J genes are TRBV6-1 and TRBJ2-3, with TRBD2 identical over 13 bases. This CDR3 is built from 18 residues. V was clipped by 6 bases and J by 3 bases; unmatched bases: 12. Germline CDR1 MNHNS, CDR2 SASEGT. CDR3 loop: CASRPGLAGTRKTDTQYF. The CDR3 DNA follows: TGTGCCAGCAGGCCGGGACTAGCGGGAACGAGGAAGACAGATACGCAGTATTTT.

The rearrangement joins TRBV12-3 or TRBV12-4 to TRBJ1-2; D remains unclear. The V end lost 5 bases, the J end lost 1 base, and 5 bases lay between the germline ends. This CDR3 has 12 residues. For the CDR3, the DNA is TGTGCCAGCAGTCCTGGTAACTATGGCTACACCTTC. Translation: CASSPGNYGYTF.

This chain links TRBV7-9 with TRBJ1-2; D is undetermined. CDR1 and CDR2 from the germline V gene are SEHNR and FQNEAQ (reference sequence). There are 17 residues in the CDR3. The V and J ends lost 0 bases and 1 base respectively, with 15 bases between them. The CDR3 region has the DNA TGTGCCAGCAGCTTAGCGCTCCCAGTCGAAGATAACTATGGCTACACCTTC. Translating gives CASSLALPVEDNYGYTF.

The chain uses TRBV19 and TRBJ2-7, with TRBD1 identical over 7 bases. This CDR3 spans 14 amino acids. The trim removed 5 bases at V and 2 bases at J, leaving 6 bases unmatched. The germline V gene encodes CDR1 LNHDA and CDR2 SQIVND (reference sequence). This CDR3 reads CASSPGQIAYEQYF. CDR3 bases: TGTGCCAGTAGTCCGGGACAGATAGCCTACGAGCAGTACTTC.

V is TRBV4-2 and J is TRBJ1-5; no firm D call. V lost 0 bases, J lost 9 bases, and 9 bases lay in between. The CDR3 length is 13 residues. CDR1 is LGHNA and CDR2 is YNFKEQ in the germline V gene. CDR3 residues: CASSQETGMPQHF. The CDR3 bases are TGTGCCAGCAGCCAAGAGACCGGGATGCCCCAGCATTTT.

The CDR3 sequence is CASSVEDSFTDTQYF. CDR3 nucleotide sequence: TGTGCCAGCAGCGTAGAGGACAGCTTCACGGATACGCAGTATTTT. This chain links TRBV9 with TRBJ2-3, with a weak D call TRBD1 (6 bases). The V and J ends lost 0 bases and 6 bases respectively, with 14 bases between them. Germline CDR1 and CDR2: SGDLS and YYNGEE. This CDR3 has 15 amino acids. Using reference TRBV9 and TRBJ2-3 for the parts outside the CDR3, the full variable domain is DSGVTQTPKHLITATGQRVTLRCSPRSGDLSVYWYQQSLDQGLQFLIQYYNGEERAKGNILERFSAQQFPDLHSELNLSSLELGDSALYFCASSVEDSFTDTQYFGPGTRLTVL.

The V gene is TRBV7-6, the J gene TRBJ1-1, with no clear D. The V end lost 5 bases, the J end lost 7 bases, and 11 bases lay between the germline ends. The CDR3 sequence is 12 residues long. Germline CDR1 and CDR2: SGHVS and FNYEAQ. This chain's CDR3 is CASSLGLGEAFF. Written as DNA, the CDR3 is TGTGCCAGCAGCCTGGGGTTGGGTGAAGCTTTCTTT. Looking up the rest from reference TRBV7-6 and TRBJ1-1 gives the full variable domain: GAGVSQSPRYKVTKRGQDVALRCDPISGHVSLYWYRQALGQGPEFLTYFNYEAQQDKSGLPNDRFSAERPEGSISTLTIQRTEQRDSAMYRCASSLGLGEAFFGQGTRLTVV.

This chain uses TRBV2 with TRBJ2-1, with 10 bases identical to TRBD2. This CDR3 comprises 15 residues. Trimming at V came to 11 bases and at J to 8 bases, leaving 15 bases not matched to a gene. Germline V gene sequence: CDR1 SNHLY, CDR2 FYNNEI. CDR3 nucleotides: TGTGCCGGCACCCGGGGACTAGCGACGTTACATGAGCAGTTCTTC. Amino acids: CAGTRGLATLHEQFF.

This clonotype was recorded only once. V gene TRBV20-1 combines with J gene TRBJ2-7, with 7 bases that match TRBD2. CDR1 is DFQATT, CDR2 SNEGSKA, per germline (reference sequence). This CDR3 region has 16 residues. The V gene end was trimmed by 0 bases and the J gene end by 0 bases; junction bases not matched to a gene: 8. CDR3 sequence: CSAREIGLAASYEQYF. CDR3 nucleotides: TGCAGTGCTAGAGAAATCGGCCTAGCGGCCTCCTACGAGCAGTACTTC.

The chain links TRBV6-5 to TRBJ1-4; 10 nucleotides agree with TRBD1. In germline, CDR1 is MNHEY, CDR2 SVGAGI. V was clipped by 5 bases and J by 10 bases; unmatched bases: 7. CDR3 length: 14 amino acids. The CDR3 protein is CASSDDRGQGKLFF. Here the CDR3 DNA reads TGTGCCAGCAGTGATGACAGGGGGCAGGGAAAACTGTTTTTT.

The V and J genes are TRBV14 and TRBJ1-1; D is unclear. The CDR3 has 13 residues. The V end lost 2 bases, the J end lost 5 bases, and 9 bases lay between the germline ends. Germline V gives CDR1 SGHDN, CDR2 FVKESK. The CDR3 DNA reads TGTGCCAGCAGCCAAAAGGGATGGACTGAAGCTTTCTTT. It translates to CASSQKGWTEAFF.

CDR3 residues: CASNRGTARTETQYF. CDR3 bases: TGTGCCAGCAACCGCGGGACAGCGAGGACAGAGACCCAGTACTTC. The rearrangement links TRBV9 to TRBJ2-5; the D gene is possibly TRBD1 (7 bases). V was clipped by 6 bases and J by 4 bases, with 19 bases between them. Germline-derived CDR1 and CDR2 are SGDLS and YYNGEE. The CDR3 totals 15 residues.

The V call is TRBV7-9, the J call TRBJ2-1, with 11 bases identical to TRBD2. This CDR3 contains 16 residues. Germline V gives CDR1 SEHNR, CDR2 FQNEAQ (reference sequence). V dropped 0 bases and J dropped 6; count of bases not matched to a gene: 4. The CDR3: CASSLARGLAVNEQFF. The CDR3 bases are TGTGCCAGCAGCTTAGCGCGGGGACTAGCGGTCAATGAGCAGTTCTTC.

This clonotype was seen a handful of times. The chain is built from TRBV7-6 and TRBJ2-7, with D unresolved. Trimming cost V 2 bases and J 6 bases, with 5 bases left between them. The germline V gene has CDR1 SGHVS and CDR2 FNYEAQ. The CDR3 extends over 11 amino acids. This chain's CDR3 is CASSLTGEQYF. The CDR3 nucleotides read TGTGCCAGCAGCTTAACGGGCGAGCAGTACTTC.

The chain carries TRBV28 and TRBJ2-1; D is perhaps TRBD2 (5 bases). Germline V lookup: CDR1 MDHEN, CDR2 SYDVKM. The CDR3 totals 14 residues. With 2 bases removed from V and 12 bases from J, the gap between germline ends came to 17 bases. The CDR3, as DNA: TGTGCCAGCAGTTTAAAGCATGAGCTAGAGGGGCAGTTCTTC. This codes for CASSLKHELEGQFF.